Sequencing of this T cell receptor beta chain was carried out in a study of Ad26.COV2.S vaccination and SARS-CoV-2 variants. Overall study context: Intramuscularly, Ad26.COV2.S was given either once or twice, 56 days apart. General study points: The study found higher spike-specific TCR breadth in vaccine than placebo recipients.

Documented treatment: around 19 received Ad26.COV2.S at low or high dose, single or two shots; about five received placebo; per-sample allocation not given. Collection of samples fell on day 63 after the first vaccine or placebo injection. Repertoires were generated with immunoSEQ multiplex PCR, while TCRdb's copy carries only in-frame clones and drops some. The data hold about 680,000 clones, with about 90% observed a single time. Per the germline V gene, CDR1 is LGHNA and CDR2 is YNFKEQ. The ends were cut back, 8 bases at V and 0 bases at J, with 14 bases in the middle. The CDR3 consists of 14 residues. Regarding this clone: The antigen remains unidentified.

The chain joins TRBV4-2 to TRBJ2-7, with D possibly being TRBD1 or TRBD2 (6 bases each). This receptor was obtained from a person between 18 and 60 years old who received the Ad26.COV2.S COVID-19 vaccine or a placebo. This material consisted of peripheral blood, taken in a trial of Ad26.COV2.S vaccine versus placebo. As DNA, the CDR3 is TGTGCCAGCCGGGGGCAGGAAAGCTCCTACGAGCAGTACTTC. It encodes CASRGQESSYEQYF.